This T cell receptor beta chain was found in a study of T cell responses to AZD1222 COVID-19 vaccine (dated by TCRdb to the early 2020s). Broadly, across the study: AZD1222 recipients whose second dose came at about 4 weeks and those whose second dose came at about 12 weeks were combined into one group, since spike-specific TCR depth and breadth did not differ between the two schedules. A total of about 230 trial participants underwent TCR sequencing, of whom about 200 received two doses of AZD1222 and approximately 25 received two doses of the MenACWY control vaccine. Trial participants were enrolled into age subgroups of 18-55, 56-69 and 70-plus years, which contained approximately 150, 30 and 60 TCR-sequenced participants, respectively.

For this chain, trimming is 6 bases at the V end and 5 bases at the J end, and the number of junction bases without a gene match is 6. CDR3 length: 13 amino acids, cysteine to phenylalanine. The kept DNA is CDR3 alone, 39 bases in frame from the first base. CDR1 and CDR2 were assigned from the germline V gene as MNHEY and SVGEGT. A word on this clone: The target of this receptor is not known. It has no much larger one-base neighbor in the sample; base qualities were not kept.

The time point label here, explained by the study, means: baseline before first vaccination. Samples from vaccinated people were obtained from the UK trials COV001 and COV002, which included a single-blind randomized controlled phase 2/3 trial of AZD1222 (ChAdOx1 nCoV-19) in healthy adults. For TCRbeta chain sequencing, PBMC samples from trial participants were taken at day 0 and at day 28 after the second dose. The CDR3 regions of human TCRbeta chains were subjected to immunosequencing. The authors' pipeline ran thus. TCRs in the repertoires were compared against a reference library of SARS-CoV-2-specific TCRs that had been generated with the MIRA antigen-specificity platform. Breadth meant the fraction of unique TCRs that were SARS-CoV-2-associated, whereas depth meant the fraction of total T cells that were SARS-CoV-2-associated. Using the MIRA data, every spike-specific TCR was mapped to the spike region that the TCR reacted to and assigned to either a CD4 or a CD8 class. Log10-transformed breadth and depth values were compared by one-way ANOVA with Sidak's multiple comparisons tests. TCRdb provides this immuneACCESS table in a form limited to in-frame rearrangements. Some clones are lacking; in checked studies, under half of them reflect an unresolved V gene, and why the rest are absent is not known. Clone size and V and J calls were adopted from that table, with D and trimming inferred from the DNA. The sample has approximately 100,000 clones on record, about 86% of them singletons. The ten largest clones add up to roughly 12% of the sample.

Overall results and qualifications from the work: No day 14 peak-response samples were available, so repertoires were characterized only after the peak T cell response. After two AZD1222 doses, both the breadth and the depth of spike-specific TCRs were significantly higher than at day 0 and than in MenACWY recipients. Conclusions about previously exposed vaccinees are limited, since just a handful of AZD1222 recipients were seropositive for SARS-CoV-2 at baseline. Reportedly, almost half of the unique spike-specific TCRs recognized epitopes lying outside the regions that are mutated in the B.1.351 and B.1.1.7 variants. Participants were mostly white British and included more females than males, and it was suggested by the authors that clonal diversity may have been underestimated. In the small 56-69-year group, the increase in depth fell short of significance, most likely because of low power. CD4 TCRs associated with the vaccine covered the entire spike protein, and the dominant responses were in regions 160-218 and 743-854.

The sequence came from an adult in good health. The sequence is built from TRBV6-2 or TRBV6-3 and TRBJ2-5, with TRBD1 matching 7 junction bases. The sample in question was peripheral blood, obtained on day 0 of AZD1222 vaccination. For the CDR3, the sequence is CASSYGQAETQYF. The DNA is as follows: TGTGCCAGCAGCTATGGACAGGCGGAGACCCAGTACTTC.